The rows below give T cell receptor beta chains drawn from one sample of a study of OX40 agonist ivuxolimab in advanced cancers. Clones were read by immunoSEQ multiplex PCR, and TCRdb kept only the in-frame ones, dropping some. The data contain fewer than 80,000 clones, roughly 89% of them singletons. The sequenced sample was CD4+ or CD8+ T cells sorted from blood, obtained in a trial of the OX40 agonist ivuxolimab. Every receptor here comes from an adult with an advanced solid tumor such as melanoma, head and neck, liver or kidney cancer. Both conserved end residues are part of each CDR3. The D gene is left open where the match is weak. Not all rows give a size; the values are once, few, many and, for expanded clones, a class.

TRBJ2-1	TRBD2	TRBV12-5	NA	TGTGCTAGTGCCCTAGCGGGAGGGCATGAGCAGTTCTTC	CASALAGGHEQFF
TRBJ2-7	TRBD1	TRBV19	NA	TGTGCCAGTAGTCCAGGGACAGGGGGCTCCTACGAGCAGTACTTC	CASSPGTGGSYEQYF
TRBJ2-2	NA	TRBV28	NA	TGTGCCAGCAGACCACACTTTGGCGCGGAGCTGTTTTTT	CASRPHFGAELFF
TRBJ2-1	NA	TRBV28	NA	TGTGCCAGCAGTTTTCTTTTTAGCGCAACCAAACCTTACAATGAGCAGTTCTTC	CASSFLFSATKPYNEQFF
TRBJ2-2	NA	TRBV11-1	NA	TGTGCCAGCAGGCCGGGACTTGACACCGGGGAGCTGTTTTTT	CASRPGLDTGELFF
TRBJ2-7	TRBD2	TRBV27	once	TGTGCCAGCAGTTTTGCCGGGGTAGCGGGTTCCTACGAGCAGTACTTC	CASSFAGVAGSYEQYF
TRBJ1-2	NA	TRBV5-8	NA	TGTGCCAGCAGCTTGGCGACGGCTAACTATGGCTACACCTTC	CASSLATANYGYTF
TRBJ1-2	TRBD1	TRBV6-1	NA	TGTGCCAGCAGGGCACAGGGGGCCAACTATGGCTACACCTTC	CASRAQGANYGYTF
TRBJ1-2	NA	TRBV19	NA	TGTGCCAGTTCCCCGAGGGGGTATGGCTACACCTTC	CASSPRGYGYTF
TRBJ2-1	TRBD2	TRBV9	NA	TGTGCCAGCAGCGGGGACTACTACAATGAGCAGTTCTTC	CASSGDYYNEQFF
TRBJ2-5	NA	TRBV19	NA	TGTGCCAGTAGTATCGGCGGGACAGCATTAGAGACCCAGTACTTC	CASSIGGTALETQYF
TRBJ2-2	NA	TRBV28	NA	TGTGCCAGCAGTTTAAGCCTCGGACCAAACACCGGGGAGCTGTTTTTT	CASSLSLGPNTGELFF
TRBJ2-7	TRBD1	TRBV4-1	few	TGCGCCAGCAGCCAAGGGACAGGGTCCCCCTACGAGCAGTACTTC	CASSQGTGSPYEQYF
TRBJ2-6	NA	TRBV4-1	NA	TGCGCCAGCAGCCAAGCGGCTCTGGGGCCGGGGGTCCTGACTTTC	CASSQAALGPGVLTF
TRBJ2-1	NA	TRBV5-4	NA	TGTGCCAGCAGCTTGGGTTCAGCCACCTACAATGAGCAGTTCTTC	CASSLGSATYNEQFF
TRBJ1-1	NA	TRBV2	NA	TGTGCCAGCAGTGAACAGGCCAAGAACACTGAAGCTTTCTTT	CASSEQAKNTEAFF
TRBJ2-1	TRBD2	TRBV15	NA	TGTGCCACCAGCGGGAGACTAGCGGGAGTTGAGCAGTTCTTC	CATSGRLAGVEQFF
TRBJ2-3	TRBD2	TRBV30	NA	TGTGCCTGGAGGTTAGGACTAGCGGGAGATACGCAGTATTTT	CAWRLGLAGDTQYF
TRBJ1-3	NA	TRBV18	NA	TGTGCCAGCTCAGGCCCCCCGACGGGTGGAAACACCATATATTTT	CASSGPPTGGNTIYF
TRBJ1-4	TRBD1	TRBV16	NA	TGTGCCAGCAGCCCACCCGGGACAGGGTCAATTGAAAAACTGTTTTTT	CASSPPGTGSIEKLFF
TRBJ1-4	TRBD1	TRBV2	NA	TGTGCCAGCAGCCCGGGGACAGGTCAAAATGAAAAACTGTTTTTT	CASSPGTGQNEKLFF
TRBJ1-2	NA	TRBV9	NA	TGTGCCAGCAGCGCTGGATGGGAAAGCTATGGCTACACCTTC	CASSAGWESYGYTF
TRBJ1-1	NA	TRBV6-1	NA	TGTGCCAGCAGTGGGGGGGACACTGAAGCTTTCTTT	CASSGGDTEAFF
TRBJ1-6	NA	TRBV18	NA	TGTGCCAGCTCAGCTCCCGGGACTTCCCCTAATTCACCCCTCCACTTT	CASSAPGTSPNSPLHF
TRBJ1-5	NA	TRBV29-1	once	TGCAGCGTTAAGGACAGCAATAGCAATCAGCCCCAGCATTTT	CSVKDSNSNQPQHF
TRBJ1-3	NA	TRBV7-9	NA	TGTGCCAGCACCGCGGGGGGTGCAGGCTCTGGAAACACCATATATTTT	CASTAGGAGSGNTIYF
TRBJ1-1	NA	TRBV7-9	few	TGTGCCAGCAGCTTGATTCCCTTGAACACTGAAGCTTTCTTT	CASSLIPLNTEAFF
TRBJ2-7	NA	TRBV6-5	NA	TGTGCCAGCAGCCTTCTACTCGAGCAGTACTTC	CASSLLLEQYF
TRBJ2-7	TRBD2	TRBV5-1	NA	TGCGCCAGCAGCACAAGACTAGCGGGAGCCGACGAGCAGTACTTC	CASSTRLAGADEQYF
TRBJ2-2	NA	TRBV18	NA	TGTGCCAGCTCTCAGGACCCGGGGAACACCGGGGAGCTGTTTTTT	CASSQDPGNTGELFF
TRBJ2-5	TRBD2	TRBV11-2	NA	TGTGCCAGCAGCCCCAGCGTGGTAGCGGGAGGAGGAGAGACCCAGTACTTC	CASSPSVVAGGGETQYF
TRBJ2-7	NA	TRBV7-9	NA	TGTGCCAGCGGGGACGGGTCCTACGAGCAGTACTTC	CASGDGSYEQYF
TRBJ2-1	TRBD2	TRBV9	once	TGTGCCAGCAGCGTAGATGGGGGGGTATACAATGAGCAGTTCTTC	CASSVDGGVYNEQFF
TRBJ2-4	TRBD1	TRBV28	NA	TGTGCCAGCAGTTTTGGCAGGGGGCTAAAGGCCAAAAACATTCAGTACTTC	CASSFGRGLKAKNIQYF
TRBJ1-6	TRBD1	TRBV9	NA	TGTGCCAGCAGCGTAGGGGGACAGGGGAATTCACCCCTCCACTTT	CASSVGGQGNSPLHF
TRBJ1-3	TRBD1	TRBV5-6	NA	TGTGCCAGCAGCGGGACAGGGGTCGGAAACACCATATATTTT	CASSGTGVGNTIYF
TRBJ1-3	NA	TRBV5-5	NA	TGTGCCAGCAGCGCTGCTGGGGGGCAGGGAAACACCATATATTTT	CASSAAGGQGNTIYF
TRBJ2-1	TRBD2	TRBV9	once	TGTGCCAGCAGCGAAGTAGCGGGAGCTGGTGGTGAGCAGTTCTTC	CASSEVAGAGGEQFF
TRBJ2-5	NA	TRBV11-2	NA	TGTGCCAGCAGCTTCGGGGCGGCAGAGACCCAGTACTTC	CASSFGAAETQYF
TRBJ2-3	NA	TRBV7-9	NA	TGTGCCAGCAGCAATGTAGCAGGGTGGTCAGATACGCAGTATTTT	CASSNVAGWSDTQYF
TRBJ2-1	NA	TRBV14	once	TGTGCCAGCAGCCAAGATGGGTGGTACAATGAGCAGTTCTTC	CASSQDGWYNEQFF
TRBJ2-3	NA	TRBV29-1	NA	TGCAGCGTTTTGCCGACCACAGATACGCAGTATTTT	CSVLPTTDTQYF
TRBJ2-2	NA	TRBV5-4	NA	TGTGCCAGCCGATATGGGGGATTGGGCACCGGGGAGCTGCTTTTT	CASRYGGLGTGELLF
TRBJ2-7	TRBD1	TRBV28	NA	TGTGCCAGCAGTTCATCCGGGACAGGGCTGAGGGAGCAGTACTTC	CASSSSGTGLREQYF
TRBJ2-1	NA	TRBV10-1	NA	TGCGCCAGCAGTGCCGCGCTAGCTCGTGAGCAGTTCTTC	CASSAALAREQFF
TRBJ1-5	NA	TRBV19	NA	TGTGCCAGTGATAACGGGCTTTATCAGCCCCAGCATTTT	CASDNGLYQPQHF
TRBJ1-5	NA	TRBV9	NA	TGTGCCAGCAGCGTAGATCCCGATAGCAATCAGCCCCAGCATTTT	CASSVDPDSNQPQHF